A selection of T cell receptor beta chains follows, all from one sample in a study of blood T cell repertoires in COVID-19. Sequencing used immunoSEQ multiplex PCR; TCRdb keeps in-frame clones, though not all of them. The sample lists roughly 40,000 clones, 70% to 90% occurring once. Sequencing was done on a sample of peripheral blood. These TCRs come from a man aged 50-60 years in a cohort sampled during active COVID-19. Both conserved end residues are part of each CDR3. D genes are given only for firm matches. Only some rows state a clone size, as once, few, many or a class for expanded clones.

>-|-|TRBV19|TRBJ2-3
TGTGCCAGCGGGGATACGCAGTATTTT
CASGDTQYF
>-|-|TRBV27|TRBJ2-1
TGTGCCAGCAGTCCCTCAGACAGTCACAATGAGCAGTTCTTC
CASSPSDSHNEQFF
>TRBD2|-|TRBV30|TRBJ2-3
TGTGCCTGGAGTGGAGAGCGGGGGGGCCCGGGAGATACGCAGTATTTT
CAWSGERGGPGDTQYF
>-|few|TRBV6-6|TRBJ2-3
TGTGCCAGCAGTCAGGGGGGGGGTACGCAGTATTTT
CASSQGGGTQYF
>-|few|TRBV6-5|TRBJ1-1
TGTGCCAGCAGTTATTTACAGGGAAACACTGAAGCTTTCTTT
CASSYLQGNTEAFF
>TRBD1|-|TRBV4-3|TRBJ2-7
TGCGCCAGCAGCCAAGCCCGGGACAGGCGGTCGGGGGAGCAGTACTTC
CASSQARDRRSGEQYF
>-|-|TRBV10-1|TRBJ1-5
TGCGCCAGCAACTCTACGGAGCAGCCCCAGCATTTT
CASNSTEQPQHF
>TRBD1|few|TRBV4-1|TRBJ1-2
TGCGCCAGCAGCCAGGAGCCCGGGACAGGGAGCTATGGCTACACCTTC
CASSQEPGTGSYGYTF
>-|-|TRBV7-3|TRBJ2-2
TGTGCCAGCAGCTTAGGGGGGAGTGGAACCGGGGAGCTGTTTTTT
CASSLGGSGTGELFF
>-|-|TRBV5-1|TRBJ1-6
TGCGCCAGCAGCTTGAACGCAGGGGTGGATTCACCCCTCCACTTT
CASSLNAGVDSPLHF
>TRBD1|-|TRBV11-3|TRBJ2-1
TGTGCCAGCAGCACGCAGACAGGGAGCCTCTCCTACAATGAGCAGTTCTTC
CASSTQTGSLSYNEQFF
>-|-|TRBV19|TRBJ2-1
TGTGCCAGTAGTATAATTTCCATGAGCTCCTACAATGAGCAGTTCTTC
CASSIISMSSYNEQFF
>-|-|TRBV5-8|TRBJ1-5
TGTGCCAGCAGCTTGCTCCCTAGTAATCAGCCCCAGCATTTT
CASSLLPSNQPQHF
>-|-|TRBV9|TRBJ2-2
TGTGCCAGCAGCGACAGGACAGTAGGGGAGCTGTTTTTT
CASSDRTVGELFF
>-|-|TRBV5-4|TRBJ2-2
TGTGCCAGCAGCTTCCACCATGGACTATCCGCCGCGGGGGAGCTGTTTTTT
CASSFHHGLSAAGELFF
>-|-|TRBV19|TRBJ1-2
TGTGCCAGTAGTATAGCACTAAACTATGGCTACACCTTC
CASSIALNYGYTF
>-|-|TRBV9|TRBJ2-3
TGTGCCAGCAGCGCCGACTCAATAGTAAGCACAGATACGCAGTATTTT
CASSADSIVSTDTQYF
>TRBD1|-|TRBV2|TRBJ1-2
TGTGCCACTCAGGGGGCGCTGAACTATGGCTACACCTTC
CATQGALNYGYTF
>TRBD1|once|TRBV6-1|TRBJ2-2
TGTGCCAGCAGTGAGGGGACAGGGGTAACCGGGGAGCTGTTTTTT
CASSEGTGVTGELFF
>-|-|TRBV2|TRBJ2-3
TGTGCCAGCAGTAGCGGCACAGATACGCAGTATTTT
CASSSGTDTQYF
>-|-|TRBV4-1|TRBJ2-3
TGCGCCAGCAGCCTCCTCGACGGGGAAAAGCGCACAGATACGCAGTATTTT
CASSLLDGEKRTDTQYF
>TRBD1|-|TRBV7-9|TRBJ2-1
TGTGCCAGCAGCTCGACCTCAGGACAGGGTGAAGAGCAGTTCTTC
CASSSTSGQGEEQFF
>-|few|TRBV5-4|TRBJ2-6
TGTGCCAGCAGCGTACCGAGTAGCTCTGGGGCCAACGTCCTGACTTTC
CASSVPSSSGANVLTF
>-|-|TRBV4-3|TRBJ1-1
TGCGCCAGCAGCCCACTCAGGGACACTGAAGCTTTCTTT
CASSPLRDTEAFF
>TRBD2|-|TRBV3-1/TRBV3-2|TRBJ2-3
TGTGCCAGCAGCCCCGGGACTAGCGGGAGTATGGATACGCAGTATTTT
CASSPGTSGSMDTQYF
>TRBD2|-|TRBV6-4|TRBJ2-1
TGTGCCAGCAGTTTGAGCGGGGAATACAATGAGCAGTTCTTC
CASSLSGEYNEQFF
>-|-|TRBV29-1|TRBJ2-6
TGCAGCGTTGAAATCGGCAGGACAAGGTCTGGGGCCAACGTCCTGACTTTC
CSVEIGRTRSGANVLTF
>-|-|TRBV2|TRBJ1-2
TGTGCCAGCAGTGAACCCGGGGCTAACTATGGCTACACCTTC
CASSEPGANYGYTF